Here is one T cell receptor beta chain with its context. This clonotype was recorded many times. The antigen it recognizes is unknown. No per-base quality is available; no much larger clone lies one base away. This sample is part of a study of early T cells in non-severe SARS-CoV-2 infection (dated by TCRdb to the early 2020s). At the level of the whole study: Because TCR sequencing relied on bulk RNA taken from unsorted whole blood, pairing of alpha and beta chains was not possible. General study outcomes and caveats: VDJdb matching was skewed toward anti-spike CD8 responses and likely underestimated virus-specific expansions, missing private and CD4 specificities.

This was a case-control study nested in a cohort of healthcare workers in London, UK, who had nasopharyngeal swab PCR tests and blood samples taken every week. Healthcare workers were recruited between 23 and 31 March 2020, during the week of the UK lockdown, and were followed weekly for up to roughly 15 weeks. From its cysteine to its phenylalanine, the CDR3 spans 12 amino acids. Kept here is only the CDR3 DNA, which spans 36 bases and is read in frame from base 1. Here V drops 10 bases and J drops 2 bases, and the junction holds 3 bases not matched to any gene. The germline V gene encodes CDR1 SGHAT and CDR2 FQDESV (reference sequence). Library preparation was by 5' RACE. Sequencing took place on a NextSeq 500. Unique molecular identifiers were attached to individual cDNA molecules in the TCR library protocol so that sequencing error and PCR bias could be corrected. Both TCR alpha and beta chains were sequenced, and tight co-correlation was observed between alpha and beta sequence abundances in each sample. In the paper's pipeline: Decombinator V4 was used to annotate TCR sequences for V gene, J gene and CDR3. Expanded TCRs were defined as changing significantly between any two time points under a Poisson model with p below 0.0001. TCR abundances were normalised to the total number of TCRs sequenced per sample and were expressed as counts per million. TRAV1-2 paired with TRAJ12, TRAJ20 or TRAJ33 defined MAIT TCRs, while TRAV10 paired with TRAJ18 defined iNKT TCRs. VDJdb, accessed 1 November 2021, was searched for CMV, EBV and SARS-CoV-2 annotated TCRs, with TCRs annotated for multiple antigens excluded. TCRdb reanalyzed the raw reads on its own, using fastp at Q25 for trimming and MiXCR for clone calling, and kept in-frame beta chains. Each entry is one CDR3 protein sequence, shown with its most common DNA and genes. The V and J calls shown here were made by TCRdb, not taken from the authors' results. For this sample the table gives about 64,000 distinct CDR3 sequences, of which around 11% were detected only once. The leading ten clones occupy just under 3% of the sample.

This TCR came from an adult who was a healthcare worker with PCR-confirmed SARS-CoV-2 infection or an uninfected control (not recorded which). The chain is encoded by TRBV11-1 joined to TRBJ2-7; TRBD2 matches 9 bases in the middle. The source material was whole blood, sampled at baseline. The DNA sequence is given as TGTGCCACTAGCGGGGAGGCCTACGAGCAGTACTTC. Its coded protein is CATSGEAYEQYF.